This TCR beta chain derives from a study of blood T cells in healthy people across ages. Study context: About one barcoded beta molecule per two T cells was the capture yield of template switching.

Findings and caveats of the study: Diversity was estimated from one million T cells, and these estimates were considered underestimates.

The germline gives CDR1 LGHDT, CDR2 YNNKEL (reference sequence). This CDR3 comprises 14 residues. Through a sample-barcoded 5' primer and a J-beta primer mix, a second PCR was run for roughly 6 to 12 cycles. A template-switch adaptor that had 12 random nucleotides put a tag on each cDNA molecule. TCRdb re-derived calls from the 5' RACE reads in MiXCR, one entry per CDR3 protein. The repertoire holds 870,000 or so distinct CDR3 sequences, with 29% as singletons. On this clonotype: Its antigen remains unidentified. The junction departs from germline at one end; a sequencing error may be responsible.

The chain links TRBV3-1 to TRBJ2-5; the match to TRBD2 covers 8 bases. This sequence was found in a woman of 80 years or more in good health. The sample taken for sequencing was blood. CDR3 coding DNA: TGTGCCAGCTGCCAGCGGACTAGCCGCGAGACCCAGTACTTC. It is translated as CASCQRTSRETQYF.